The T cell receptor beta chain described here comes from a study of identical twins' blood T cells. Findings of the study overall: Environmental influences on twin similarity could not be excluded. Even for out-of-frame TCRbeta, twins reportedly shared V gene usage much more than unrelated donors.

The CDR3 runs to 15 residues. CDR1 is WSHSY, CDR2 SAAADI, per germline. Trimming cost V 0 bases and J 5 bases; bases outside gene matches: 6. In this sample, this clonotype turned up a few times. What it recognizes is unknown. TCRdb reanalysed the 5' RACE reads using MiXCR and keeps one entry per CDR3 protein. The repertoire has hundreds of thousands of distinct CDR3 sequences, under 30% of them found once; the top ten carry more than 5.5%. This clonotype was obtained from a woman aged 18-55 years in good health. V gene TRBV10-2 combines with J gene TRBJ2-7; 8 bases agree with TRBD2. The sequenced sample was PBMCs. Here the CDR3 reads CASSESGGTRNEQYF. Written as DNA, the CDR3 is TGCGCCAGCAGTGAGTCTGGAGGGACTAGGAACGAGCAGTACTTC.